A selection of T cell receptor beta chains follows, all from one sample in a study of shared clonotypes between healthy human individuals. The assay was immunoSEQ multiplex PCR, and TCRdb's table has in-frame clones only and misses some. In the table there are fewer than 1 million clones, about 96% of which are singletons. The sample was naive CD8+ T cells sorted from blood. The receptors stem from a man younger than 40 in good health. Each CDR3 is given with its conserved first and last residue. The order of the fields is V gene, clone size, J gene, D gene, CDR3 DNA, CDR3 protein. A D gene is named only where the DNA matches it firmly. A row's size may be missing; if present it is once, few, many or a size class.

v_call: TRBV5-5
clone_size: .
j_call: TRBJ2-7
d_call: .
cdr3_nt: TGTGCCAGCAGCGCTCCTCCGGGGTCTACTTCCTACGAGCAGTACTTC
cdr3_aa: CASSAPPGSTSYEQYF

v_call: TRBV29-1
clone_size: .
j_call: TRBJ2-5
d_call: .
cdr3_nt: TGCAGCGCCTGGGACACCCAAGAGACCCAGTACTTC
cdr3_aa: CSAWDTQETQYF

v_call: TRBV27
clone_size: .
j_call: TRBJ2-7
d_call: .
cdr3_nt: TGTGCCAGCAGTATTAGTCAGGGGCTCGGCGAGCAGTACTTC
cdr3_aa: CASSISQGLGEQYF

v_call: TRBV9
clone_size: .
j_call: TRBJ2-7
d_call: .
cdr3_nt: TGTGCCAGCAGCCCGAGGAAATCAGGGACCCTCTACGAGCAGTACTTC
cdr3_aa: CASSPRKSGTLYEQYF

v_call: TRBV27
clone_size: .
j_call: TRBJ1-5
d_call: .
cdr3_nt: TGTGCCAGCAGTTTATCACAGGGTGTACAGCCCCAGCATTTT
cdr3_aa: CASSLSQGVQPQHF

v_call: TRBV7-8
clone_size: .
j_call: TRBJ2-7
d_call: .
cdr3_nt: TGTGCCAGCAGCGATAGCTGGGCGGGACCCCCCTACGAGCAGTACTTC
cdr3_aa: CASSDSWAGPPYEQYF

v_call: TRBV9
clone_size: .
j_call: TRBJ2-5
d_call: .
cdr3_nt: TGTGCCAGCAGCGCTCCGGGGCAAGAGACCCAGTACTTC
cdr3_aa: CASSAPGQETQYF

v_call: TRBV7-9
clone_size: .
j_call: TRBJ1-1
d_call: .
cdr3_nt: TGTGCCAGCAGCCTAGTCCGGGATGGAGCTTTCTTT
cdr3_aa: CASSLVRDGAFF

v_call: TRBV9
clone_size: .
j_call: TRBJ2-3
d_call: TRBD1
cdr3_nt: TGTGCCAGCAGCTTGAGACCCGGACAGGGTAGTACAGATACGCAGTATTTT
cdr3_aa: CASSLRPGQGSTDTQYF

v_call: TRBV11-2
clone_size: .
j_call: TRBJ1-2
d_call: .
cdr3_nt: TGTGCCAGCAGCTCCACCATCGAGGACTATGGCTACACCTTC
cdr3_aa: CASSSTIEDYGYTF

v_call: TRBV27
clone_size: .
j_call: TRBJ1-2
d_call: .
cdr3_nt: TGTGCCACCACGTCCTCGGGGGAAAGGTTTGGCTACACCTTC
cdr3_aa: CATTSSGERFGYTF

v_call: TRBV7-3
clone_size: .
j_call: TRBJ2-3
d_call: .
cdr3_nt: TGTGCCAGCAGCTTATTGGGTGCAACAGATACGCAGTATTTT
cdr3_aa: CASSLLGATDTQYF

v_call: TRBV5-4
clone_size: .
j_call: TRBJ2-3
d_call: .
cdr3_nt: TGTGCCAGCAGCCTCACCGACCAGGGGAATACGCAGTATTTT
cdr3_aa: CASSLTDQGNTQYF

v_call: TRBV7-9
clone_size: once
j_call: TRBJ1-4
d_call: .
cdr3_nt: TGTGCCAGCAGCACCAAACAGGGAAAATTTGAAAAACTGTTTTTT
cdr3_aa: CASSTKQGKFEKLFF

v_call: TRBV5-1
clone_size: .
j_call: TRBJ1-4
d_call: .
cdr3_nt: TGCGCCAGCACCGGGGACACCAGTAATGAAAAACTGTTTTTT
cdr3_aa: CASTGDTSNEKLFF

v_call: TRBV4-1
clone_size: .
j_call: TRBJ2-7
d_call: .
cdr3_nt: TGCGCCAGCAGCCAAGATATGCTGTACGAGCAGTACTTC
cdr3_aa: CASSQDMLYEQYF

v_call: TRBV7-9
clone_size: once
j_call: TRBJ1-3
d_call: TRBD1
cdr3_nt: TGTGCCAGCAGCAACGGACAGGGGGCTCCTGGAAACACCATATATTTT
cdr3_aa: CASSNGQGAPGNTIYF

v_call: TRBV10-2
clone_size: .
j_call: TRBJ2-7
d_call: .
cdr3_nt: TGCGCCAGCAGTGAGTCGTTCGGGCCTTCCTACGAGCAGTACTTC
cdr3_aa: CASSESFGPSYEQYF

v_call: TRBV5-1
clone_size: .
j_call: TRBJ2-5
d_call: TRBD2
cdr3_nt: TGCGCCAGCAGCTTGGGGCTAGCGGGAGACCATGAGACCCAGTACTTC
cdr3_aa: CASSLGLAGDHETQYF

v_call: TRBV7-2
clone_size: .
j_call: TRBJ2-1
d_call: TRBD2
cdr3_nt: TGTGCCAGCAGCCCCACTAGCGGGAGCCTTACGAGATACAATGAGCAGTTCTTC
cdr3_aa: CASSPTSGSLTRYNEQFF

v_call: TRBV28
clone_size: .
j_call: TRBJ1-5
d_call: TRBD1
cdr3_nt: TGTGCCAGCAGCCGTGAGAGGACAGGGAATCAGCCCCAGCATTTT
cdr3_aa: CASSRERTGNQPQHF

v_call: TRBV29-1
clone_size: .
j_call: TRBJ1-1
d_call: .
cdr3_nt: TGCAGCGTGCGCCGAGTGAACACTGAAGCTTTCTTT
cdr3_aa: CSVRRVNTEAFF

v_call: TRBV5-1
clone_size: .
j_call: TRBJ2-5
d_call: .
cdr3_nt: TGCGCCAGCAGCTTGGTCTTCTTCGCGACACCGGTCCGGGGAGAGACCCAGTACTTC
cdr3_aa: CASSLVFFATPVRGETQYF

v_call: TRBV9
clone_size: .
j_call: TRBJ2-1
d_call: .
cdr3_nt: TGTGCCAGCAGCGTATCCGGGAGTGTCCATGAGCAGTTCTTC
cdr3_aa: CASSVSGSVHEQFF

v_call: TRBV5-1
clone_size: .
j_call: TRBJ2-2
d_call: TRBD2
cdr3_nt: TGCGCCAGCAGACACGGACTAGCGGGAGTGAGCGGGGAGCTGTTTTTT
cdr3_aa: CASRHGLAGVSGELFF

v_call: TRBV6-5
clone_size: .
j_call: TRBJ2-7
d_call: TRBD2
cdr3_nt: TGTGCCAGCAGTTACCGACTAGCGGGAAACTTCTACGAGCAGTACTTC
cdr3_aa: CASSYRLAGNFYEQYF

v_call: TRBV28
clone_size: .
j_call: TRBJ2-7
d_call: TRBD1
cdr3_nt: TGTGCCAGCGGCGGGACAGGGGAATACGAGCAGTACTTC
cdr3_aa: CASGGTGEYEQYF

v_call: TRBV28
clone_size: .
j_call: TRBJ1-2
d_call: TRBD1
cdr3_nt: TGTGCCAGCAGCAGGGACAGCCTCTATGGCTACACCTTC
cdr3_aa: CASSRDSLYGYTF

v_call: TRBV27
clone_size: once
j_call: TRBJ2-7
d_call: TRBD2
cdr3_nt: TGTGCCAGCAGAAGGACTAGCGGGGGCTCCTACGAGCAGTACTTC
cdr3_aa: CASRRTSGGSYEQYF

v_call: TRBV7-8
clone_size: .
j_call: TRBJ2-5
d_call: .
cdr3_nt: TGTGCCAGCAGCTTAAATAGGTACCAAGAGACCCAGTACTTC
cdr3_aa: CASSLNRYQETQYF

v_call: TRBV4-1
clone_size: .
j_call: TRBJ2-4
d_call: TRBD1
cdr3_nt: TGCGCCAGCAGCCAGTTGAGGACAGGGGGAAACATTCAGTACTTC
cdr3_aa: CASSQLRTGGNIQYF

v_call: TRBV5-1
clone_size: once
j_call: TRBJ2-2
d_call: TRBD1
cdr3_nt: TGCGCCAGCAGCTTGACTCCCGGGACAGGGCGCGGGGACACCGGGGAGCTGTTTTTT
cdr3_aa: CASSLTPGTGRGDTGELFF

v_call: TRBV7-9
clone_size: .
j_call: TRBJ2-7
d_call: TRBD1
cdr3_nt: TGTGCCAGCAGCTTAGATCGACAGGGCCGCTACGAGCAGTACTTC
cdr3_aa: CASSLDRQGRYEQYF

v_call: TRBV11-2
clone_size: .
j_call: TRBJ2-7
d_call: .
cdr3_nt: TGTGCCAGCAGCTTAGTCCTGGGACGTCAATCCTACGAGCAGTACTTC
cdr3_aa: CASSLVLGRQSYEQYF

v_call: TRBV11-2
clone_size: .
j_call: TRBJ1-2
d_call: .
cdr3_nt: TGTGCCAGCAGCATGGGGCCAGGCGGCACCTTC
cdr3_aa: CASSMGPGGTF

v_call: TRBV6-1
clone_size: once
j_call: TRBJ2-7
d_call: TRBD1
cdr3_nt: TGTGCCAGCAGTAGAGACAGGGATTACGAGCAGTACTTC
cdr3_aa: CASSRDRDYEQYF

v_call: TRBV27
clone_size: .
j_call: TRBJ2-1
d_call: TRBD2
cdr3_nt: TGTGCCAGCAGTTTAGGGGGACTAGCGGGAGGTGAGCAGTTCTTC
cdr3_aa: CASSLGGLAGGEQFF

v_call: TRBV9
clone_size: once
j_call: TRBJ2-1
d_call: .
cdr3_nt: TGTGCCAGCTCCGGGACCCTCAATGAGCAGTTCTTC
cdr3_aa: CASSGTLNEQFF